What follows are 16 T cell receptor beta chains derived from one specimen sequenced in a study of blood T cell repertoires in COVID-19. Method: immunoSEQ multiplex PCR; TCRdb's copy keeps in-frame clones and lacks some. This table holds about 300,000 clones, over 85% found once. The sample was peripheral blood. The source is a woman aged 30 to 39 with COVID-19, enrolled during active disease.

The J gene is TRBJ1-2, the V gene TRBV7-2; D is unclear. V was pared by 2 bases and J by 7 bases, with 8 bases between. The CDR3 loop spans 12 amino acids. Germline CDR1 and CDR2: SGHTA and FQGNSA. The CDR3 sequence: CASSLSRAGYTF. The CDR3 DNA reads TGTGCCAGCAGCTTATCGAGGGCTGGCTACACCTTC.

The CDR3 DNA follows: TGTGCCAGCAGCCCGCCTAGACTAGTGGCAGTTCACGAGCAGTACTTC. It is translated as CASSPPRLVAVHEQYF. The gene calls are TRBV7-4 and TRBJ2-7, with D tentatively TRBD2 (6 bases). The CDR3 has 16 residues. V lost 5 bases, J lost 5 bases, and 22 bases lay in between. Germline V gene data show CDR1 as SGHVT and CDR2 as SQSDAQ.

This sequence joins TRBV5-1 and TRBJ1-2, with 11 bases identical to TRBD1. This CDR3 has 20 amino acids. Trimming at V came to 4 bases and at J to 0 bases, leaving 17 bases not matched to a gene. CDR1 SGHRS and CDR2 YFSETQ come from the germline V gene. CDR3 DNA: TGCGCCAGCAGCCGGAAACCTGAGGGACAGGGGGTGGTTTCTAACTATGGCTACACCTTC. Translated: CASSRKPEGQGVVSNYGYTF.

The rearrangement uses TRBV7-6 and TRBJ1-5, with TRBD1 matching 7 bases. Germline-derived CDR1 and CDR2 are SGHVS and FNYEAQ. The CDR3 contains 15 residues. Germline trimming cut 5 bases from V and 4 bases from J; bases unmatched to any gene: 8. CDR3 in amino acids: CASSGTVGKNQPQHF. In nucleotides, the CDR3 is TGTGCCAGCAGCGGGACAGTAGGGAAAAATCAGCCCCAGCATTTT. Supplemented by reference TRBV7-6 and TRBJ1-5, the full variable domain reads GAGVSQSPRYKVTKRGQDVALRCDPISGHVSLYWYRQALGQGPEFLTYFNYEAQQDKSGLPNDRFSAERPEGSISTLTIQRTEQRDSAMYRCASSGTVGKNQPQHFGDGTRLSIL.

The rearrangement joins TRBV2 to TRBJ1-2; D gene unclear. Germline V gives CDR1 SNHLY, CDR2 FYNNEI. Deletions cut 6 bases from V and 8 bases from J, with 16 bases between. The CDR3 is made up of 13 amino acids. In nucleotides, the CDR3 is TGTGCCAGCAGCCTTTGGTCCGCAGGAGGCTACACCTTC. Its protein product is CASSLWSAGGYTF.

The rearrangement joins TRBV9 to TRBJ1-1; TRBD1 agrees at 8 bases. J was trimmed by 1 base and V by 7 bases; bases with no gene match: 0. Germline V gene sequence: CDR1 SGDLS, CDR2 YYNGEE. The CDR3 covers 12 residues. The CDR3 spells CASGQGNTEAFF. CDR3 nucleotide sequence: TGTGCCAGCGGACAGGGGAACACTGAAGCTTTCTTT. The full variable domain, with the rest looked up from reference TRBV9 and TRBJ1-1, is DSGVTQTPKHLITATGQRVTLRCSPRSGDLSVYWYQQSLDQGLQFLIQYYNGEERAKGNILERFSAQQFPDLHSELNLSSLELGDSALYFCASGQGNTEAFFGQGTRLTVV.

The chain joins TRBV28 to TRBJ2-2; the match to TRBD2 covers 8 bases. After removal of 2 bases from V and 5 bases from J, the junction contained 4 bases not matched to a gene. This CDR3 is 15 amino acids long. Germline V gene data show CDR1 as MDHEN and CDR2 as SYDVKM. The CDR3 nucleotides are TGTGCCAGCAGTTTAACGGGGGGGCGTACCGGGGAGCTGTTTTTT. The encoded protein is CASSLTGGRTGELFF.

This clone was observed once. The V gene is TRBV19, the J gene TRBJ1-6, with no clear D. Germline V gene lookup returns CDR1 LNHDA and CDR2 SQIVND (reference sequence). V lost 3 bases and J 5 bases, leaving 5 bases between the germline ends. CDR3 length: 13 residues. CDR3 sequence: CASSITDNSPLHF. The CDR3 DNA follows: TGTGCCAGTAGTATTACAGATAATTCACCCCTCCACTTT. Full variable domain (rest looked up from reference TRBV19 and TRBJ1-6): DGGITQSPKYLFRKEGQNVTLSCEQNLNHDAMYWYRQDPGQGLRLIYYSQIVNDFQKGDIAEGYSVSREKKESFPLTVTSAQKNPTAFYLCASSITDNSPLHFGNGTRLTVT.

This chain connects TRBV6-6 to TRBJ1-1; possibly TRBD1 for D (6 bases). This CDR3 has 14 residues. Deletions cut 8 bases from V and 1 base from J, with 14 bases between. The V gene's germline CDR1 is MNHNY and CDR2 SVGAGI (reference sequence). The CDR3 here is CASSDSVPNTEAFF. The CDR3 DNA is TGTGCCAGCTCGGACAGCGTGCCGAACACTGAAGCTTTCTTT.

The CDR3 reads CASSHPTNNEQFF. As DNA, the CDR3 is TGTGCCAGCAGCCACCCAACAAACAATGAGCAGTTCTTC. The chain is built from TRBV6-5 and TRBJ2-1, with D unresolved. Germline V gene sequence: CDR1 MNHEY, CDR2 SVGAGI. This CDR3 is built from 13 residues. Trimming cost V 6 bases and J 5 bases, with 11 bases left between them.

The chain combines TRBV5-1 with TRBJ2-4, with TRBD1 matching over 11 bases. V shed 3 bases and J 9 bases; nucleotides not matched to a gene: 5. From germline, CDR1 is SGHRS and CDR2 YFSETQ. The CDR3 is 14 amino acids. CDR3 residues: CASSWTGGRGIQYF. CDR3 coding DNA: TGCGCCAGCAGCTGGACAGGGGGCAGGGGCATTCAGTACTTC.

The chain is built from TRBV6-6 and TRBJ1-1; D is unclear. The germline CDR1 and CDR2 sequences are MNHNY and SVGAGI (reference sequence). Trimming pared 2 bases from V and 6 bases from J, leaving 13 bases between. The CDR3 is made up of 14 amino acids. The CDR3 reads CASSYQASSAEAFF. CDR3 DNA: TGTGCCAGCAGTTACCAAGCAAGTAGCGCTGAAGCTTTCTTT.

The chain carries TRBV4-2 and TRBJ1-3, with D uncertain. The V end lost 3 bases, the J end lost 1 base, and 16 bases lay between the germline ends. The germline gives CDR1 LGHNA, CDR2 YNFKEQ. This CDR3 spans 17 amino acids. The CDR3 DNA is TGTGCCAGCAGCCAGGGTTCGGGAGGGTATTCTGGAAACACCATATATTTT. This gives the protein CASSQGSGGYSGNTIYF.

This clone was observed a single time. The rearrangement links TRBV19 to TRBJ2-3; D is possibly TRBD2 (6 bases). Germline CDR1 LNHDA, CDR2 SQIVND (reference sequence). Trimming left V 10 bases short and J 1 base short, with 15 bases between. The CDR3 spans 14 residues. The CDR3 is CATAEGGGTDTQYF. CDR3 nucleotides: TGTGCCACTGCGGAGGGAGGCGGCACAGATACGCAGTATTTT.

The chain couples TRBV5-5 to TRBJ2-7; TRBD2 might be the D (5 bases). V was trimmed by 2 bases and J by 6 bases, leaving 18 bases between them. The CDR3 covers 15 residues. Germline CDR1 and CDR2: SGHKS and YYEKEE (reference sequence). CDR3 sequence (DNA): TGTGCCAGCAGCTTAAGGCTAGCCGGGGTGGGCGAGCAGTACGTC. Its protein is CASSLRLAGVGEQYV.

The CDR3 sequence: CSVFDTGELFF. As DNA, the CDR3 is TGCAGCGTTTTCGACACCGGGGAGCTGTTTTTT. This chain uses TRBV29-1 with TRBJ2-2; no definite D call. Germline V gene lookup returns CDR1 SQVTM and CDR2 ANQGSEA. The germline V and J ends were trimmed by 5 bases and 3 bases, with 4 bases remaining between them. This CDR3 is built from 11 residues.